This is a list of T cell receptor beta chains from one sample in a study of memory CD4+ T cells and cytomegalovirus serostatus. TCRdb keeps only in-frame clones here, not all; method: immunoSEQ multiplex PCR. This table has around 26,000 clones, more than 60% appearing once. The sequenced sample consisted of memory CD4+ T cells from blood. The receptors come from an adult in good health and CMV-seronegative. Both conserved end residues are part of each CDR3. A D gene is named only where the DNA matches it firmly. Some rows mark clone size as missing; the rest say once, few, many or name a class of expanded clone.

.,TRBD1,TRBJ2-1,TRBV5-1,TGCGCCAGCAGCAAGACAGGGGTCCAAATTTACAATGAGCAGTTCTTC,CASSKTGVQIYNEQFF
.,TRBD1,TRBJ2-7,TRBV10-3,TGTGCCATCAGGGGACAGGGATTCCACGAGCAGTACTTC,CAIRGQGFHEQYF
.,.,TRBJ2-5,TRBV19,TGTGCCAGTAGTATCCAAGGGAAATCGGAGACCCAGTACTTC,CASSIQGKSETQYF
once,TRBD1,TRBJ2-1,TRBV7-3,TGTGCCAGCAGCCCCCACGGGACAGGCGATTCCTACAATGAGCAGTTCTTC,CASSPHGTGDSYNEQFF
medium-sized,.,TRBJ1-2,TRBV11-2,TGTGCCAGCAGCTTAGAAGGGGTCGGGGGCTACACCTTC,CASSLEGVGGYTF
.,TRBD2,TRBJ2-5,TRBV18,TGTGCCAGCTCACCACCGTCTACCGGTGGTCTAGCGGTCGGGACCCAGTACTTC,CASSPPSTGGLAVGTQYF
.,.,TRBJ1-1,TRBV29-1,TGCAGCGCCGGGACCTTGGGGGACACTGAAGCTTTCTTT,CSAGTLGDTEAFF
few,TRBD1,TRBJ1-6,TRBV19,TGTGCCAGTAGTATGGGCAGGGGGAACCATAATTCACCCCTCCACTTT,CASSMGRGNHNSPLHF
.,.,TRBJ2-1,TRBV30,TGTGCCTGGAGTAGAGGGGGCGGGGGGTACAATGAGCAGTTCTTC,CAWSRGGGGYNEQFF
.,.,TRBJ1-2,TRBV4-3,TGCGCCAGCAGCCAAGATTTTAAGGGAGCGTCAGGAAACTATGGCTACACCTTC,CASSQDFKGASGNYGYTF
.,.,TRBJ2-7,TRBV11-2,TGTGCCAGCAGCTTAGATCGGGGACGGAACTACGAGCAGTACTTC,CASSLDRGRNYEQYF
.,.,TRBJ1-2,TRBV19,TGTGCCAGTTTCCCGCTAGGGCGAACCACGCATTATGGCTACACCTTC,CASFPLGRTTHYGYTF
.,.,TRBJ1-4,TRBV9,TGTGCCAGCAGCGTAGCGCAGGGGAGTGAAAAACTGTTTTTT,CASSVAQGSEKLFF
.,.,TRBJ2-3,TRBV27,TGTGCCAGCGGCCAGGTAGGCCTTACGCAGTATTTT,CASGQVGLTQYF
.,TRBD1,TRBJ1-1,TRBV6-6,TGTGCCAGCAGTTTTACAGGGGGGAACACTGAAGCTTTCTTT,CASSFTGGNTEAFF
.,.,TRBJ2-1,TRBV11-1,TGTGCCAGCAGCTCTAGAGGGACATACAATGAGCAGTTCTTC,CASSSRGTYNEQFF
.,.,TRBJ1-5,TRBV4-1,TGCGCCAGCAGCCAAGGACAGGTCAATAGCAATCAGCCCCAGCATTTT,CASSQGQVNSNQPQHF
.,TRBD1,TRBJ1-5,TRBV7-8,TGTGCCAGCAGCTGGGACAGGTATAGTCAGCCCCAGCATTTT,CASSWDRYSQPQHF
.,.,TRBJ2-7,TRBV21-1,TGTGCCAGCAGCAGTCCCGGGACACGATCCTACGAGCAGTACTTC,CASSSPGTRSYEQYF
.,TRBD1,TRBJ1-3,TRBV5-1,TGCGCCAGCAGCTTGGAAGGACAGGGAGCCGGAAACACCATATATTTT,CASSLEGQGAGNTIYF
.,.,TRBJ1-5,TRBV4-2,TGTGCCAGCAGCCCGAGTTGGGGGCAGGGGCGAGATCAGCCCCAGCATTTT,CASSPSWGQGRDQPQHF
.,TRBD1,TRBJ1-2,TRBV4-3,TGCGCCAGCAGCCAAGACAGGGGGAACTATGGCTACACCTTC,CASSQDRGNYGYTF
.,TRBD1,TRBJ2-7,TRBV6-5,TGTGCCAGCAGTCAGGGACAGCTCTACGAGCAGTACTTC,CASSQGQLYEQYF
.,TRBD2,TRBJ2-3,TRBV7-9,TGTGCCAGCAGCTTAAGACTAGCGGGGGGCACAGATACGCAGTATTTT,CASSLRLAGGTDTQYF
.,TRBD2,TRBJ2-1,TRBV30,TGTGCCTGGAGAAGGCTAGCGGGGGGCAAATTTTACAATGAGCAGTTCTTC,CAWRRLAGGKFYNEQFF
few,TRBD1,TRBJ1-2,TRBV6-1,TGTGCCAGCATCAGGCAGGGGGTTCCTCTCTATGGCTACACCTTC,CASIRQGVPLYGYTF
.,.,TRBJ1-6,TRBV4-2,TGTGCCAGCAGCCAAGATCAGGGCTCCCTCCACTTT,CASSQDQGSLHF
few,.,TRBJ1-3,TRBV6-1,TGTGCCAGCACCAGGGATGCTGGAAACACCATATATTTT,CASTRDAGNTIYF
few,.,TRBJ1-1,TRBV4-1,TGCGCCAGCAGCCAGCCTCTTATCAGGGACACTGAAGCTTTCTTT,CASSQPLIRDTEAFF
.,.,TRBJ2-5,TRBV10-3,TGTGCCATCAGTGAGTCGGAGACCCAGTACTTC,CAISESETQYF
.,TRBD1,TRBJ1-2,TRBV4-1,TGCGCCAGCAGCGAACCACAGGGGGCCATCTATGGCTACACCTTC,CASSEPQGAIYGYTF
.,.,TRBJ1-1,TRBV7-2,TGTGCCAGCAGCTTAGTAGGTTTGGGGGGGTCGAACACTGAAGCTTTCTTT,CASSLVGLGGSNTEAFF
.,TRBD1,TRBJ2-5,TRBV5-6,TGTGCCAGCAGCTTGGTGGGCCAGGGGGTGCAAGAGACCCAGTACTTC,CASSLVGQGVQETQYF
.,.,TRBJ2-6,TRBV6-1,TGTGCCAGCAGTGAAGTACGGGGTTCTGGGGCCAACGTCCTGACTTTC,CASSEVRGSGANVLTF
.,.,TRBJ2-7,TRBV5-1,TGCGCCAGCAGCTTGCGGGGAGAGTACGAGCAGTACTTC,CASSLRGEYEQYF
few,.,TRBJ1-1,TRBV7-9,TGTGCCAGCAGCTCCGGCCAGGGGAACACTGAAGCTTTCTTT,CASSSGQGNTEAFF
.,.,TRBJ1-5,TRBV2,TGTGCCAGCAGTGATGGGACGGGGAGACAGCCCCAGCATTTT,CASSDGTGRQPQHF
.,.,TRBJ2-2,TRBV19,TGTGCCAGTAGTATCCCAGGGGCAGGGGACACCGGGGAGCTGTTTTTT,CASSIPGAGDTGELFF